The 16 T cell receptor beta chains presented below share a single source sample, sequenced in a study of type 1 regulatory T cells. TCRdb called the reads again in MiXCR, with one record for every CDR3 protein. Of roughly 68,000 distinct CDR3 sequences listed, about 60% were seen once; the top ten hold about 7.3%. These receptors lack a known antigen. The sequenced material came from cultured T cells, either the whole culture or a sorted T cell fraction (not recorded which). Subset defined: Tr1-enriched cell product generated in vitro against host alloantigens. Receptor source: a human donor in good health.

The CDR3 spells CASRRQGALVEQFF. The CDR3 DNA is TGTGCCAGCAGGAGACAGGGGGCCCTGGTCGAGCAGTTCTTC. The V call is TRBV27, the J call TRBJ2-1, with TRBD1 identical over 10 bases. CDR1 is MNHEY, CDR2 SMNVEV, per germline (reference sequence). There are 14 residues in the CDR3. V shed 6 bases, J shed 10 bases, and the junction held 9 bases outside the gene matches.

The chain is built from TRBV24-1 and TRBJ2-3; the D is unclear. V lost 9 bases and J 0 bases, leaving 12 bases between the germline ends. The CDR3 is made up of 14 amino acids. Germline-derived CDR1 and CDR2 are KGHDR and SFDVKD. CDR3 coding DNA: TGTGCCACCGCTCCAACCTATAGCACAGATACGCAGTATTTT. This translates into CATAPTYSTDTQYF.

This chain links TRBV14 with TRBJ1-2, with a tentative D call TRBD1 (6 bases). Trimming shortened V by 0 bases and J by 6 bases, and 14 bases separated the two germline ends. The CDR3 covers 15 residues. Germline V lookup: CDR1 SGHDN, CDR2 FVKESK. This CDR3 reads CASSQDPGTMDGYTF. As DNA, the CDR3 is TGTGCCAGCAGCCAAGACCCAGGGACAATGGATGGCTACACCTTC.

The chain combines TRBV10-2 with TRBJ2-5; no reliable D call. CDR1 is WSHSY, CDR2 SAAADI, per germline. The CDR3 contains 14 residues. Trimming took off 2 bases at V and 2 bases at J, with 9 bases between the two ends. CDR3 nucleotides: TGCGCCAGCAGTGAGCCAGTCTTACAAGAGACCCAGTACTTC. Residues: CASSEPVLQETQYF.

The gene calls are TRBV2 and TRBJ2-1, with 8 nucleotides matching TRBD1. CDR3 length: 12 residues. The germline CDR1 and CDR2 sequences are SNHLY and FYNNEI. V was pared by 2 bases and J by 12 bases, with 3 bases of the junction left unmatched. CDR3 bases: TGTGCCAGCAGTGAAACGGGGACAGGGCAGTTCTTC. Residues: CASSETGTGQFF. Combining the CDR3 with reference TRBV2 and TRBJ2-1 gives the whole variable domain EPEVTQTPSHQVTQMGQEVILRCVPISNHLYFYWYRQILGQKVEFLVSFYNNEISEKSEIFDDQFSVERPDGSNFTLKIRSTKLEDSAMYFCASSETGTGQFFGPGTRLTVL.

This chain uses TRBV7-3 with TRBJ2-3, with D perhaps matching TRBD1 or TRBD2 (5 bases each). Germline V lookup: CDR1 SGHTA, CDR2 FQGTGA. This CDR3 is 16 amino acids long. V was trimmed by 1 base and J by 2 bases, leaving 13 bases between them. The CDR3 nucleotides read TGTGCCAGCAGCTTAAATCGGGGCGGACACACAGATACGCAGTATTTT. This translates into CASSLNRGGHTDTQYF.

The rearrangement links TRBV20-1 to TRBJ2-1; 10 bases are a match to TRBD1. CDR3 length: 14 residues. V was pared by 4 bases and J by 3 bases, with 3 bases of the junction left unmatched. Germline CDR1 DFQATT, CDR2 SNEGSKA (reference sequence). The chain's CDR3 is CSATRDRGYNEQFF. The CDR3 bases are TGCAGTGCTACCCGGGACAGGGGCTACAATGAGCAGTTCTTC.

The chain is built from TRBV20-1 and TRBJ1-1; D is unclear. Germline V gene sequence: CDR1 DFQATT, CDR2 SNEGSKA (reference sequence). The CDR3 has 15 residues. Between the trimmed V and J ends, which lost 0 bases and 1 base, there was a span of 12 bases. CDR3 in amino acids: CSARDPTAPNTEAFF. The CDR3, as DNA: TGCAGTGCTAGAGATCCGACCGCTCCGAACACTGAAGCTTTCTTT.

This chain joins TRBV6-5 and TRBJ1-2, with D uncertain. CDR1 and CDR2 from the germline V gene are MNHEY and SVGAGI. The CDR3 extends over 17 amino acids. Trimming took 0 bases from V and 0 from J, leaving 14 bases between them. The CDR3 is CASSYSPRGQANYGYTF. The CDR3 nucleotides read TGTGCCAGCAGTTACTCCCCCAGAGGTCAAGCTAACTATGGCTACACCTTC.

As to this clonotype: A much larger clone lies a single base off, so this may be a read error. The genes are TRBV20-1 and TRBJ2-1; 10 nucleotides agree with TRBD2. The CDR3 spans 17 residues. Germline CDR1 and CDR2: DFQATT and SNEGSKA (reference sequence). In DNA form, the CDR3 reads TGCAGTGCTCCCGGCCTGGGAGCGGGAGGGCCCCACAATAAGCAGTTCTTC. It yields the protein CSAPGLGAGGPHNKQFF.

This chain links TRBV6-1 with TRBJ1-4, with 8 bases lining up with TRBD1. With 3 bases clipped from V and 10 bases from J, the junction kept 7 bases outside the gene matches. The CDR3 is 14 amino acids. Germline-derived CDR1 and CDR2 are MNHNS and SASEGT. CDR3: CASSDQGAPIKLFF. For the CDR3, the DNA is TGTGCCAGCAGTGATCAGGGGGCGCCTATAAAACTGTTTTTT.

DNA of the CDR3: TGCGCCAGCAGCTTGGGACAGGCCGCGGGCACCGGGGAGCTGTTTTTT. Its translation is CASSLGQAAGTGELFF. The chain joins TRBV5-1 to TRBJ2-2, with a possible D match to TRBD1 (6 bases). This CDR3 is 16 amino acids long. Germline V CDR1 and CDR2: SGHRS, YFSETQ. Trimming stripped 0 bases from V and 4 bases from J, with 13 bases between.

V usage is TRBV20-1 and J usage is TRBJ2-1, with TRBD2 matching over 12 bases. CDR1 is DFQATT and CDR2 is SNEGSKA in the germline V gene (reference sequence). Trimming cost V 4 bases and J 0 bases; bases outside gene matches: 13. CDR3 length: 19 amino acids. The DNA for the CDR3 is TGCAGTGCTACCACAACTAGCGGGAGGACAGCCCACTCCTACAATGAGCAGTTCTTC. It encodes CSATTTSGRTAHSYNEQFF.

V and J are TRBV5-1 and TRBJ2-1; D might be TRBD2 (5 bases). Germline V gives CDR1 SGHRS, CDR2 YFSETQ. The CDR3 extends over 15 amino acids. V was shortened by 4 bases and J by 6 bases, with 17 bases between the two germline ends. The CDR3 bases are TGCGCCAGCAGCGAAGCGGTAATGGATCTCAATGAGCAGTTCTTC. Translation: CASSEAVMDLNEQFF.

This clonotype occurred once. The V gene is TRBV7-2, the J gene TRBJ2-5; 9 bases are a match to TRBD1. This CDR3 has 14 residues. J was trimmed by 6 bases and V by 5 bases; bases with no gene match: 7. The germline V gene has CDR1 SGHTA and CDR2 FQGNSA. Here the CDR3 reads CASSQTGGMQTQYF. CDR3 nucleotides: TGTGCCAGCAGCCAGACAGGGGGTATGCAGACCCAGTACTTC.

This chain uses TRBV5-1 with TRBJ1-2; unclear D gene. The CDR3 covers 12 residues. Trimming stripped 7 bases from V and 1 base from J, with 8 bases between. Germline V lookup: CDR1 SGHRS, CDR2 YFSETQ. This CDR3 is CASYGVNYGYTF. The CDR3 DNA follows: TGCGCCAGCTACGGGGTTAACTATGGCTACACCTTC.